These T cell receptor beta chains were read from a single sample in a study of PD-L1 blockade in urothelial cancer. Sequencing was performed with immunoSEQ multiplex PCR; in TCRdb, only in-frame clones are kept and a portion is missing. The sample includes 85,000 to 130,000 clones, roughly nine tenths of them seen just once. The sample in question was PBMCs, obtained around atezolizumab (anti-PD-L1) treatment. These receptor sequences come from a woman older than 75 with urothelial cancer. CDR3s include the opening cysteine and the closing phenylalanine or tryptophan. Fields, in order: J gene, V gene, clone size, D gene, CDR3 DNA, CDR3 protein. D genes are given only for firm matches. The listing skips clone size in some rows; elsewhere it reads once, few, many or a size class.

j_call: TRBJ1-5; v_call: TRBV27; clone_size: -; d_call: -; cdr3_nt: TGTGCCAGCAGACACGGGATCGGGGGGAGAAGCAATCAGCCCCAGCATTTT; cdr3_aa: CASRHGIGGRSNQPQHF
j_call: TRBJ1-1; v_call: TRBV10-3; clone_size: -; d_call: -; cdr3_nt: TGTGCCATCAGTGTCGGGAATGGTGAAGCTTTCTTT; cdr3_aa: CAISVGNGEAFF
j_call: TRBJ2-1; v_call: TRBV15; clone_size: -; d_call: TRBD2; cdr3_nt: TGTGCCACCAGCAGAGATACAGCGGGAGGATTCCAGTTCTTC; cdr3_aa: CATSRDTAGGFQFF
j_call: TRBJ2-7; v_call: TRBV21-1; clone_size: -; d_call: -; cdr3_nt: TGTGCCAGCAGCAGAGGATGGAGGGTGGGGGAGCAGTACTTC; cdr3_aa: CASSRGWRVGEQYF
j_call: TRBJ1-2; v_call: TRBV7-9; clone_size: few; d_call: -; cdr3_nt: TGTGCCAGCAGTCTGGACAGCTTCTATGGCTACACCTTC; cdr3_aa: CASSLDSFYGYTF
j_call: TRBJ1-1; v_call: TRBV19; clone_size: -; d_call: -; cdr3_nt: TGTGCCAGTAGTATAGCCACCTGGGGGCAAATGAACACTGAAGCTTTCTTT; cdr3_aa: CASSIATWGQMNTEAFF
j_call: TRBJ1-4; v_call: TRBV5-1; clone_size: once; d_call: TRBD1; cdr3_nt: TGCGCCAGCAGGAGAGGACAGGAAAAAAGATTTGCAACTAATGAAAAACTGTTTTTT; cdr3_aa: CASRRGQEKRFATNEKLFF
j_call: TRBJ2-1; v_call: TRBV9; clone_size: -; d_call: -; cdr3_nt: TGTGCCAGCAGCGTAGGGAGTACCTACAATGAGCAGTTCTTC; cdr3_aa: CASSVGSTYNEQFF
j_call: TRBJ2-7; v_call: TRBV7-9; clone_size: -; d_call: TRBD1; cdr3_nt: TGTGCCAGCAGCCACATCCAGGGGGCAGGCGGGTACGAGCAGTACTTC; cdr3_aa: CASSHIQGAGGYEQYF
j_call: TRBJ1-1; v_call: TRBV5-1; clone_size: -; d_call: -; cdr3_nt: TGCGCCAGCAGCTCGTGGGGGGGGAACACTGAAGCTTTCTTT; cdr3_aa: CASSSWGGNTEAFF
j_call: TRBJ1-1; v_call: TRBV19; clone_size: -; d_call: -; cdr3_nt: TGTGCCAGTAGTATAGACCTGGGGGGGGCTGAAGCTTTCTTT; cdr3_aa: CASSIDLGGAEAFF
j_call: TRBJ2-7; v_call: TRBV6-1; clone_size: once; d_call: -; cdr3_nt: TGTGCCAGCAGTGGGTTGACAGGAGGTTACGAGCAGTACTTC; cdr3_aa: CASSGLTGGYEQYF
j_call: TRBJ1-5; v_call: TRBV28; clone_size: -; d_call: TRBD1; cdr3_nt: TGTGCCACCAAAGACAGGGCACACAATCAGCCCCAGCATTTT; cdr3_aa: CATKDRAHNQPQHF
j_call: TRBJ1-1; v_call: TRBV28; clone_size: -; d_call: -; cdr3_nt: TGTGCCAGCAGTTTTACGTCAGGGATGAACACTGAAGCTTTCTTT; cdr3_aa: CASSFTSGMNTEAFF
j_call: TRBJ2-1; v_call: TRBV2; clone_size: once; d_call: TRBD2; cdr3_nt: TGTGCCAGCAGACTAGCGGGAGGGGGCAATGAGCAGTTCTTC; cdr3_aa: CASRLAGGGNEQFF
j_call: TRBJ2-7; v_call: TRBV28; clone_size: -; d_call: TRBD1; cdr3_nt: TGTGCCAGCAGTTTTGTAGGGGGCTTTACCTACGAGCAGTACTTC; cdr3_aa: CASSFVGGFTYEQYF
j_call: TRBJ2-1; v_call: TRBV5-1; clone_size: -; d_call: TRBD2; cdr3_nt: TGCGCCAGCAGCTTGTTATCCCTAGCGGGAGGGAACAATGAGCAGTTCTTC; cdr3_aa: CASSLLSLAGGNNEQFF
j_call: TRBJ2-7; v_call: TRBV11-2; clone_size: -; d_call: -; cdr3_nt: TGTGCCAGCAGCACTTTGTCCTACGAGCAGTACTTC; cdr3_aa: CASSTLSYEQYF
j_call: TRBJ1-1; v_call: TRBV5-5; clone_size: -; d_call: TRBD1; cdr3_nt: TGTGCCAGCAGCTTAGGGGGCGCAGGCACTGAAGCTTTCTTT; cdr3_aa: CASSLGGAGTEAFF
j_call: TRBJ2-1; v_call: TRBV28; clone_size: -; d_call: -; cdr3_nt: TGTGCCAGCAGCTCCCCGGTACCTAATGAGCAGTTCTTC; cdr3_aa: CASSSPVPNEQFF
j_call: TRBJ2-3; v_call: TRBV6-1; clone_size: -; d_call: -; cdr3_nt: TGTGCCAGCAGTGACCGGGGACTGCCTACAGATACGCAGTATTTT; cdr3_aa: CASSDRGLPTDTQYF
j_call: TRBJ2-1; v_call: TRBV14; clone_size: -; d_call: -; cdr3_nt: TGTGCCAGCAGCCACTCTGGACTTTACAATGAGCAGTTCTTC; cdr3_aa: CASSHSGLYNEQFF
j_call: TRBJ2-3; v_call: TRBV5-8; clone_size: few; d_call: -; cdr3_nt: TGTGCCAGCAGTTGGGAGCGGGTCCCAGATACGCAGTATTTT; cdr3_aa: CASSWERVPDTQYF
j_call: TRBJ2-1; v_call: TRBV9; clone_size: -; d_call: -; cdr3_nt: TGTGCCAGCAGCACGGGACTGACGAGCTCCTACAATGAGCAGTTCTTC; cdr3_aa: CASSTGLTSSYNEQFF
j_call: TRBJ1-2; v_call: TRBV5-8; clone_size: -; d_call: TRBD1; cdr3_nt: TGTGCCAGCAGCTTGGGACAGGGTAGAAACGGCTACACCTTC; cdr3_aa: CASSLGQGRNGYTF
j_call: TRBJ2-7; v_call: TRBV7-3; clone_size: once; d_call: -; cdr3_nt: TGTGCCAGCAGCTCCCAATTGGGGGGGCCACAGAACGAGCAGTACTTC; cdr3_aa: CASSSQLGGPQNEQYF
j_call: TRBJ2-1; v_call: TRBV6-5; clone_size: -; d_call: TRBD1; cdr3_nt: TGTGCCAGCAGTCAACGACAGGGGCGGTACAATGAGCAGTTCTTC; cdr3_aa: CASSQRQGRYNEQFF